The TCR beta chain under discussion was sequenced for a study of monozygotic twins with inflammatory bowel disease. Study findings and constraints: T cell subtypes were not distinguishable in this analysis.

Nested PCRs of around 15 and 9 cycles, two in total, were run on TCRalpha and TCRbeta cDNA. TCRdb reprocessed the 5' RACE reads; each CDR3 protein has one entry and no DNA is given. The sample spans 300,000 to 350,000 distinct CDR3 sequences; the ten largest clones claim 2% to 2.5%. Germline-derived CDR1 and CDR2 are SGHVS and FQNEAQ. The CDR3 length is 15 residues. As for this clonotype: Its specificity is not known.

Input material: blood. The chain is built from TRBV7-8 and TRBJ2-6. This TCR came from a human donor with ulcerative colitis or Crohn's disease, or a healthy co-twin of an affected twin (not recorded which). The CDR3 loop is CASSQQGSGANVLTF. The entire variable domain, with the rest obtained from reference TRBV7-8 and TRBJ2-6, is as follows: GAGVSQSPRYKVAKRGQDVALRCDPISGHVSLFWYQQALGQGPEFLTYFQNEAQLDKSGLPSDRFFAERPEGSVSTLKIQRTQQEDSAVYLCASSQQGSGANVLTFGAGSRLTVL.